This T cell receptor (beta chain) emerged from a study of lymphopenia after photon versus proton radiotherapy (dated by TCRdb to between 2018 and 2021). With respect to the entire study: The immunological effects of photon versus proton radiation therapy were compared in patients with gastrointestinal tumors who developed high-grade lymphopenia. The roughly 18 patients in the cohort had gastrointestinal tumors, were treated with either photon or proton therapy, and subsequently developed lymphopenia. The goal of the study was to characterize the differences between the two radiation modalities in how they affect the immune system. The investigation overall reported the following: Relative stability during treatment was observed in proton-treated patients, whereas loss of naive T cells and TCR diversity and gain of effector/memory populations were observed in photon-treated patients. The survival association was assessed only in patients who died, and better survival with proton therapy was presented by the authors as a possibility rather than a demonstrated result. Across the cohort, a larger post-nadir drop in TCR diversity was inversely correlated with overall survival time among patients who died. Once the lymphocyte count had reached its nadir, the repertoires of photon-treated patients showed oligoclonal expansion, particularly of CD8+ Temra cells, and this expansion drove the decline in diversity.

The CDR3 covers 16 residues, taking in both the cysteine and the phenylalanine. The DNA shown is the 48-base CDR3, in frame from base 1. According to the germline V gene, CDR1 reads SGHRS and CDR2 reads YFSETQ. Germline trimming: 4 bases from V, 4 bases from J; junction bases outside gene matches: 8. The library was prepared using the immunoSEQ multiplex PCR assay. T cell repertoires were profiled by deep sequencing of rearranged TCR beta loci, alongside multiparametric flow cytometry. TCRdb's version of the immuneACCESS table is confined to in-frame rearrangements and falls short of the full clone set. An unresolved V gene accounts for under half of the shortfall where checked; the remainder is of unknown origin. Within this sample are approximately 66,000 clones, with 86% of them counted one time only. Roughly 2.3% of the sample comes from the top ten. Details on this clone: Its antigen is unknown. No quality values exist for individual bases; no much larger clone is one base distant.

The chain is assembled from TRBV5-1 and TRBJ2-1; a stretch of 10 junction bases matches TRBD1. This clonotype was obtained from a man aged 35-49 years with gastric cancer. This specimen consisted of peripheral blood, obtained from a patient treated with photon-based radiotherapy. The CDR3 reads CASSLRTGGGYNEQFF. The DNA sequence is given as TGCGCCAGCAGCCTACGGACAGGGGGAGGTTACAATGAGCAGTTCTTC.